A selection of T cell receptor beta chains follows, all from one sample in a study of blood T cell repertoires in COVID-19. Some clones are missing from TCRdb's copy, which holds only in-frame ones; the method was immunoSEQ multiplex PCR. The sample has roughly 150,000 clones; 80% to 90% are singletons. Source material: peripheral blood. These receptors originate from a woman in her fifties or sixties with COVID-19, enrolled during active disease. CDR3s leave out the opening cysteine and the closing phenylalanine or tryptophan. The D gene is left open where the match is weak.

>TRBJ1-5|TRBD1|TRBV28
ASRLPGQNQPQH
>TRBJ1-2|-|TRBV11-3
ASSLRGYGYT
>TRBJ2-7|-|TRBV7-6
ASSHRENYEQY
>TRBJ1-5|TRBD1|TRBV18
ASSQTGEVNQPQH
>TRBJ1-4|-|TRBV24-1
ATDPGEREKLF
>TRBJ1-4|TRBD1|TRBV7-2
ASSNRQGPPV
>TRBJ1-3|-|TRBV11-2
ASSPRNAGSVNTIY
>TRBJ1-2|-|TRBV10-3
ATRAGDGYGYT
>TRBJ1-2|-|TRBV7-9
ASSSNVRDNNYGYT
>TRBJ1-1|-|TRBV7-9
ASSSRLMNTEAF
>TRBJ2-1|-|TRBV10-2
ASSEYGGRDNEQF
>TRBJ1-1|TRBD1|TRBV7-9
ASREQGTPDTEAF
>TRBJ2-3|-|TRBV9
ASSVEARGGTDTQY
>TRBJ2-3|TRBD2|TRBV10-1
ASSYGGTSGRTDTQY
>TRBJ1-5|-|TRBV6-2/TRBV6-3
ASSIGGTSNQPQH
>TRBJ1-5|TRBD1|TRBV20-1
SASRGRWQPQH
>TRBJ1-5|TRBD1|TRBV5-4
ASSSGTGGNQPQH
>TRBJ1-5|TRBD1|TRBV6-5
ASSSGTGVYQPQH
>TRBJ1-2|TRBD1|TRBV7-2
ASSPWTGTNYGYT
>TRBJ2-7|TRBD1|TRBV15
ATSRPSRTGGVEQY
>TRBJ2-3|TRBD2|TRBV29-1
SVIPAGGHTDTQY
>TRBJ1-4|-|TRBV25-1
ASSEPGGREKLF
>TRBJ1-2|-|TRBV10-2
ASRLRTGDYGYT
>TRBJ1-1|-|TRBV6-5
ASSYWAPGLNTEAF
>TRBJ1-5|TRBD1|TRBV30
AWREDRVESQPQH